Following are 32 T cell receptor beta chains from one sample sequenced in a study of blood T cells in healthy people across ages (dated by TCRdb to 2013 to 2016). Libraries came from 5' RACE. Sequencing was performed on an Illumina HiSeq 2500. A second roughly 7 to 11 cycle PCR used a sample-barcoded 5' primer and a J-beta primer mix. Using fastp trimming at Q25 and MiXCR clonotype assembly, TCRdb reanalyzed the public sequencing data and kept in-frame beta chains. One record per CDR3 amino acid sequence lists the most common genes and DNA. The sample yields about 1.1 million distinct CDR3 sequences; about two fifths were counted once. The ten largest clones capture roughly 14% of the sample. Source material: blood. The source of these receptors is a man aged 18 to 35 in good health.

This chain links TRBV7-2 with TRBJ1-2; TRBD1 agrees at 9 bases. The CDR3 runs 16 residues. Losses at the gene ends were 1 base for V and 2 bases for J; bases not matched to a gene: 5. Germline V CDR1 and CDR2: SGHTA, FQGNSA. This CDR3 reads CASSLDYGTGNYGYTF. The CDR3 DNA reads as TGTGCCAGCAGCTTAGACTATGGGACAGGGAACTATGGCTACACCTTC. The full variable domain, completed using reference TRBV7-2 and TRBJ1-2, is GAGVSQSPSNKVTEKGKDVELRCDPISGHTALYWYRQSLGQGLEFLIYFQGNSAPDKSGLPSDRFSAERTGGSVSTLTIQRTQQEDSAVYLCASSLDYGTGNYGYTFGSGTRLTVV.

The V and J genes are TRBV5-1 and TRBJ1-1; D not resolved. V lost 1 base, J lost 1 base, and 8 bases lay in between. Per germline, CDR1 SGHRS and CDR2 YFSETQ. The CDR3 length is 14 residues. The CDR3 DNA is TGCGCCAGCAGCTTGAGAGATCAGAACACTGAAGCTTTCTTT. It codes for CASSLRDQNTEAFF.

The CDR3 bases are TGTGCCAGCATGTCTTTGCGGCAGGGGAACTCCATGAACACTGAAGCTTTCTTT. Residues: CASMSLRQGNSMNTEAFF. The rearrangement uses TRBV6-1 and TRBJ1-1; D might be TRBD1 (6 bases). Deletions cut 7 bases from V and 0 bases from J, with 24 bases between. Germline CDR1 MNHNS, CDR2 SASEGT. The CDR3 totals 18 residues.

This clonotype was detected many times. CDR3 nucleotides: TGTGCCAGCTCGGGGTCGGATGGCTACACCTTC. It codes for CASSGSDGYTF. The chain joins TRBV18 to TRBJ1-2; D unresolved. The CDR3 spans 11 residues. V lost 6 bases and J 6 bases, leaving 8 bases between the germline ends. Germline V gives CDR1 KGHSH, CDR2 LQKENI.

In the case of this clonotype: A much more abundant neighbour one base away suggests this may be a read error. V gene TRBV20-1 combines with J gene TRBJ2-1; D unresolved. The CDR3 has 12 residues. The V gene's germline CDR1 is DFQATT and CDR2 SNEGSKA (reference sequence). V shed 6 bases and J shed 3 bases, with 9 bases lying between them. CDR3 sequence reads: CSAVDGYNEQFF. In DNA form, the CDR3 reads TGCAGTGCCGTAGACGGCTACAATGAGCAGTTCTTC.

This clonotype was recorded a few times. The chain joins TRBV9 to TRBJ2-1; 15 positions agree with TRBD2. The J segment lost 2 bases and the V segment lost 3 bases, leaving 9 bases of the junction unmatched. Germline-derived CDR1 and CDR2 are SGDLS and YYNGEE. The length of the CDR3 is 19 residues. Here the CDR3 DNA reads TGTGCCAGCAGCGGATCGGGACTAGCGGGGGGAGGGGCCTACAATGAGCAGTTCTTC. Translation gives CASSGSGLAGGGAYNEQFF. Together with reference TRBV9 and TRBJ2-1, the CDR3 gives the full variable domain: DSGVTQTPKHLITATGQRVTLRCSPRSGDLSVYWYQQSLDQGLQFLIQYYNGEERAKGNILERFSAQQFPDLHSELNLSSLELGDSALYFCASSGSGLAGGGAYNEQFFGPGTRLTVL.

This clonotype has only a few counts. The chain carries TRBV5-1 and TRBJ2-4; D is perhaps TRBD2 (7 bases). This CDR3 comprises 15 residues. V was pared by 4 bases and J by 8 bases, with 19 bases between. The germline V gene encodes CDR1 SGHRS and CDR2 YFSETQ. In nucleotides, the CDR3 is TGCGCCAGCAGCCCGGAGGGGGAGGGTATCTACATTCAGTACTTC. Its protein product is CASSPEGEGIYIQYF.

The chain uses TRBV7-2 and TRBJ2-1; TRBD2 matches at 9 bases. Germline V lookup: CDR1 SGHTA, CDR2 FQGNSA. V lost 6 bases to trimming and J lost 6 bases; unmatched junction nucleotides: 9. The CDR3 length is 15 residues. CDR3 amino acids: CASRYPGLATNEQFF. Here the CDR3 DNA reads TGTGCCAGCAGGTACCCGGGACTAGCCACCAATGAGCAGTTCTTC. The full variable domain, with the rest looked up from reference TRBV7-2 and TRBJ2-1, is GAGVSQSPSNKVTEKGKDVELRCDPISGHTALYWYRQSLGQGLEFLIYFQGNSAPDKSGLPSDRFSAERTGGSVSTLTIQRTQQEDSAVYLCASRYPGLATNEQFFGPGTRLTVL.

The chain is built from TRBV19 and TRBJ1-5; 9 positions agree with TRBD1. CDR3 length: 16 amino acids. V shed 3 bases, J shed 6 bases, and the junction held 9 bases outside the gene matches. From germline, CDR1 is LNHDA and CDR2 SQIVND (reference sequence). Written as DNA, the CDR3 is TGTGCCAGTAGTATTCGTACAGGGGGCTCGGGTCAGCCCCAGCATTTT. It encodes CASSIRTGGSGQPQHF. The full variable domain, completed using reference TRBV19 and TRBJ1-5, is DGGITQSPKYLFRKEGQNVTLSCEQNLNHDAMYWYRQDPGQGLRLIYYSQIVNDFQKGDIAEGYSVSREKKESFPLTVTSAQKNPTAFYLCASSIRTGGSGQPQHFGDGTRLSIL.

This clonotype was seen ten or more times. This chain links TRBV6-2 or TRBV6-3 with TRBJ1-2; D is ambiguous. This CDR3 has 13 amino acids. Germline CDR1 and CDR2: MNHEY and SVGEGT. V was trimmed by 7 bases and J by 0 bases, leaving 9 bases between them. The CDR3 nucleotides are TGTGCCAGCACCTTTGGAGCTAACTATGGCTACACCTTC. Amino acid sequence: CASTFGANYGYTF.

This chain connects TRBV7-9 to TRBJ2-5; D is possibly TRBD2 (7 bases). V was trimmed by 0 bases and J by 1 base, leaving 12 bases between them. Germline V gives CDR1 SEHNR, CDR2 FQNEAQ (reference sequence). The CDR3 length is 16 residues. The CDR3 here is CASSLALRGRQETQYF. In DNA, the CDR3 is TGTGCCAGCAGCTTAGCTCTGCGGGGGCGCCAAGAGACCCAGTACTTC.

This clonotype was counted only a few times. The rearrangement links TRBV7-8 to TRBJ1-6, with 8 bases matching TRBD1. CDR3 size: 15 residues. Trimming removed 3 bases from V and 5 bases from J; junction bases left unmatched: 3. Germline CDR1 is SGHVS and CDR2 is FQNEAQ. CDR3 nucleotide sequence: TGTGCCAGCAGCTTCGGACAGGGAGATAATTCACCCCTCCACTTT. Its protein product is CASSFGQGDNSPLHF.

This chain joins TRBV28 and TRBJ2-5; TRBD1 is a possible D gene (6 bases). Judging by the DNA end, TRBJ2-7 fits better; the J call may be wrong. Germline CDR1 and CDR2: MDHEN and SYDVKM. The CDR3 has 13 residues. The CDR3 region has the DNA TGTGCCAGCAGTTTTACAGGGATGAACGAGCAGTACTTC. Its protein is CASSFTGMNEQYF.

This clonotype was detected only a few times. The chain is built from TRBV20-1 and TRBJ1-4; D call uncertain. With 1 base removed from V and 4 bases from J, the gap between germline ends came to 7 bases. The CDR3 covers 13 residues. In germline, CDR1 is DFQATT, CDR2 SNEGSKA (reference sequence). The CDR3 is CSARGGINEKLFF. The DNA for the CDR3 is TGCAGTGCTAGAGGGGGTATTAATGAAAAACTGTTTTTT.

The chain joins TRBV12-3 or TRBV12-4 to TRBJ1-1; D perhaps matches TRBD1 (5 bases). V lost 3 bases and J 3 bases, leaving 11 bases between the germline ends. The length of the CDR3 is 14 residues. The CDR3 spells CASSFRGEDTEAFF. The CDR3 DNA reads as TGTGCCAGCAGTTTCCGGGGGGAGGACACTGAAGCTTTCTTT.

V is TRBV4-2 and J is TRBJ2-1, with TRBD2 matching 9 bases. This CDR3 is built from 18 residues. From germline, CDR1 is LGHNA and CDR2 YNFKEQ. V gave up 2 bases and J gave up 0 bases; unmatched junction bases: 8. Here the CDR3 reads CASSQFPSGTSSYNEQFF. For the CDR3, the DNA is TGTGCCAGCAGCCAATTCCCTAGCGGGACAAGCTCCTACAATGAGCAGTTCTTC.

The rearrangement uses TRBV15 and TRBJ2-7; 7 positions match TRBD1. The V gene's germline CDR1 is LNHNV and CDR2 YYDKDF (reference sequence). The CDR3 is made up of 15 amino acids. With V trimmed by 5 bases and J by 0 bases, 7 bases remained unmatched. The CDR3: CATSLRTGHSYEQYF. The CDR3 nucleotides are TGTGCCACCAGCCTGCGGACAGGTCACTCCTACGAGCAGTACTTC.

The table lists this clonotype with a few counts. J is TRBJ1-2 and V is TRBV30; no firm D call. The CDR3 loop spans 11 amino acids. V lost 5 bases, J lost 3 bases, and 7 bases lay in between. CDR1 GTSNPN and CDR2 SVGIG come from the germline V gene (reference sequence). CDR3 region: CAWDGHYGYTF. The CDR3 region has the DNA TGTGCCTGGGACGGCCACTATGGCTACACCTTC.

The V call is TRBV27, the J call TRBJ1-6; D is possibly TRBD1 (6 bases). CDR1 MNHEY and CDR2 SMNVEV come from the germline V gene (reference sequence). Trimming removed 0 bases at V and 2 bases at J, with 8 bases between. This CDR3 is built from 16 residues. The CDR3 here is CASSLSRQAYNSPLHF. Here the CDR3 DNA reads TGTGCCAGCAGTTTATCGAGACAGGCCTATAATTCACCCCTCCACTTT.

The chain has TRBV7-9 and TRBJ1-5, with D possibly TRBD1 on 6 matching bases. Per the germline V gene, CDR1 is SEHNR and CDR2 is FQNEAQ (reference sequence). V gave up 4 bases and J gave up 6 bases, with 16 bases separating them. The CDR3 is 15 residues long. The CDR3 nucleotides read TGTGCCAGCAGCTCCACGACCGGGGGGCGTCAGCCCCAGCATTTT. Protein: CASSSTTGGRQPQHF.

The chain combines TRBV20-1 with TRBJ2-3; 9 bases fit TRBD1. The CDR3 spans 13 residues. Germline-derived CDR1 and CDR2 are DFQATT and SNEGSKA (reference sequence). V shed 2 bases and J 6 bases; nucleotides not matched to a gene: 3. In DNA form, the CDR3 reads TGCAGTGCTAGACGGACAGGGGAGGATACGCAGTATTTT. Translation gives CSARRTGEDTQYF.

This clonotype was seen more than once but under ten times. The chain employs TRBV4-1 and TRBJ1-5, with D unclear. The V end lost 2 bases, the J end lost 7 bases, and 12 bases lay between the germline ends. The CDR3 consists of 14 residues. Germline CDR1 is MGHRA and CDR2 is YSYEKL. The CDR3: CASSQWSGEQPQHF. The CDR3 coding sequence is TGCGCCAGCAGCCAATGGAGCGGGGAACAGCCCCAGCATTTT.

This clonotype came up a few times. The V and J genes are TRBV28 and TRBJ2-5; possibly TRBD1 or TRBD2 for D (5 bases each). V shed 1 base and J shed 5 bases, with 14 bases lying between them. The CDR3 is made up of 15 amino acids. The germline CDR1 and CDR2 sequences are MDHEN and SYDVKM. The CDR3 bases are TGTGCCAGCAGTTTATATCAGAGGGGTTCGGAGACCCAGTACTTC. This sequence encodes CASSLYQRGSETQYF.

This clonotype was counted only a few times. The rearrangement links TRBV3-1 to TRBJ2-3; the D call may be TRBD1 or TRBD2 (5 bases each). The CDR3 runs 16 residues. V was cut by 4 bases and J by 3 bases, with 17 bases left in between. Germline CDR1 and CDR2: LGHDT and YNNKEL (reference sequence). CDR3 region: CASSPRDPSSTDTQYF. The CDR3 DNA follows: TGTGCCAGCAGCCCCCGGGACCCCTCGTCTACAGATACGCAGTATTTT.

This clonotype was observed a handful of times. The V call is TRBV19, the J call TRBJ2-1, with unresolved D. The CDR3 sequence is 13 residues long. The V gene lost 5 bases and the J gene lost 10 bases, with 15 bases spanning the gap. From germline, CDR1 is LNHDA and CDR2 SQIVND (reference sequence). CDR3 nucleotide sequence: TGTGCCAGTAGTGCCGATATGGCTCGGGAGCAGTTCTTC. This encodes CASSADMAREQFF.

The chain uses TRBV7-6 and TRBJ2-3; D may be TRBD1 (6 bases). V was trimmed by 2 bases and J by 2 bases, leaving 11 bases between them. CDR3 length: 15 residues. CDR1 and CDR2 (germline): SGHVS, FNYEAQ. The CDR3 protein is CASSLRTEDTDTQYF. The CDR3 DNA reads as TGTGCCAGCAGCTTAAGGACAGAGGACACAGATACGCAGTATTTT.

This clonotype was picked up a small number of times. The CDR3 DNA follows: TGCAGTGCTAGAAGGCAGCGGGGAACTAGCACAGATACGCAGTATTTT. Translated, it gives CSARRQRGTSTDTQYF. This rearrangement joins TRBV20-1 to TRBJ2-3; 7 bases match TRBD2. The V gene's germline CDR1 is DFQATT and CDR2 SNEGSKA (reference sequence). Trimming removed 2 bases from V and 0 bases from J; junction bases left unmatched: 8. CDR3 length: 16 residues.

This chain joins TRBV25-1 and TRBJ2-3, with TRBD2 as a possible D gene (6 bases). Trimming shortened V by 6 bases and J by 0 bases, and 10 bases separated the two germline ends. Germline lookup yields CDR1 MGHDK and CDR2 SYGVNS. The CDR3 has 14 amino acids. CDR3 residues: CASSRLASTDTQYF. The CDR3, as DNA: TGTGCCAGCAGCAGGCTAGCGAGCACAGATACGCAGTATTTT. Filled out from reference TRBV25-1 and TRBJ2-3, the complete variable domain reads EADIYQTPRYLVIGTGKKITLECSQTMGHDKMYWYQQDPGMELHLIHYSYGVNSTEKGDLSSESTVSRIRTEHFPLTLESARPSHTSQYLCASSRLASTDTQYFGPGTRLTVL.

A few counts support this clonotype. V is TRBV3-1 and J is TRBJ1-2; TRBD1 matches at 9 bases. The CDR3 loop spans 16 amino acids. Germline trimming cut 2 bases from V and 1 base from J; bases unmatched to any gene: 5. Germline V gene sequence: CDR1 LGHDT, CDR2 YNNKEL (reference sequence). The CDR3 DNA follows: TGTGCCAGCAGCCAATCCCGGACAGGGGTTAACTATGGCTACACCTTC. It specifies CASSQSRTGVNYGYTF. Filled out from reference TRBV3-1 and TRBJ1-2, the complete variable domain reads DTAVSQTPKYLVTQMGNDKSIKCEQNLGHDTMYWYKQDSKKFLKIMFSYNNKELIINETVPNRFSPKSPDKAHLNLHINSLELGDSAVYFCASSQSRTGVNYGYTFGSGTRLTVV.

There are a few counts of this clonotype. CDR3 coding DNA: TGTGCCAGCAGTTACTCCGCCGGGTCTGAAGCTTTCTTT. Translated, it gives CASSYSAGSEAFF. The chain uses TRBV6-6 and TRBJ1-1; D uncertain. There are 13 residues in the CDR3. V was trimmed by 0 bases and J by 6 bases, leaving 8 bases between them. Germline assignment: CDR1 MNHNY and CDR2 SVGAGI (reference sequence).

This clonotype was seen a handful of times. The rearrangement uses TRBV3-1 and TRBJ2-3; 12 bases match TRBD2. J lost 6 bases, V lost 4 bases, and 14 bases had no gene match. The CDR3 is made up of 18 amino acids. Germline V gene lookup returns CDR1 LGHDT and CDR2 YNNKEL (reference sequence). DNA for the CDR3: TGTGCCAGCAGCCTCCTATCGCCACTAGCGGGGGGCAGGGATACGCAGTATTTT. Encoded protein: CASSLLSPLAGGRDTQYF.

The gene calls are TRBV29-1 and TRBJ2-3; no clear D gene. CDR3 length: 17 residues. In germline, CDR1 is SQVTM, CDR2 ANQGSEA. V lost 6 bases, J lost 1 base, and 23 bases lay in between. DNA for the CDR3: TGCAGCGTGCCGGACGGTGGAAGGGCATTGGGCACAGATACGCAGTATTTT. It specifies CSVPDGGRALGTDTQYF.